This TCR beta chain was identified in a study of T cells after yellow fever vaccination. Study information: Low-cell-number fractions were prepared with SMART-Seq v4 Ultra Low Input.

TCRdb ran MiXCR on the 5' RACE reads and lists one entry per CDR3 protein. The data show roughly 60,000 distinct CDR3 sequences, around 6.5% seen once. The study, taken as a whole, reports: In post-booster samples, most primary-vaccination clones reappeared (just under 98% CD4, 88% CD8). Abundant contaminating clonotypes from the bulk population could appear in FACS-sorted repertoires. It was a small share of clonotypes that appeared in both CD4 and CD8 compartments.

CDR3 length equals 16 residues. V was shortened by 6 bases and J by 1 base, with 18 bases between the two germline ends. This clonotype appeared many times. The antigen is not known. The source is a man between 18 and 29 years old who received the YFV17D yellow fever vaccine. Here the sequenced sample was CD8+ T cells sorted from PBMCs, taken on the day of the first yellow fever vaccination. The V gene is TRBV12-3 or TRBV12-4, the J gene TRBJ1-2, with TRBD1 as a possible D gene (6 bases). The CDR3 here is CASSRADSALNYGYTF. DNA for the CDR3: TGTGCCAGCAGCCGTGCGGACAGCGCCCTTAACTATGGCTACACCTTC.